Below, 16 T cell receptor beta chains from the same sample are listed, as sequenced in a study of T cells in Graves' hyperthyroidism and ophthalmopathy. RNA transcripts provided the source from which TCR beta CDR3 regions were amplified. TCR CDR3 regions were first amplified by RT-PCR with HTBI primers. Each CDR3 protein is one row after TCRdb ran MiXCR on the multiplex PCR reads. Here the sample spans about 480,000 distinct CDR3 sequences, approximately 22% being singletons. The sequenced material came from blood. The receptors were sampled from a woman in her sixties or seventies with Graves' ophthalmopathy.

This clonotype was seen a handful of times. The chain is built from TRBV19 and TRBJ1-5, with D possibly TRBD1 on 6 matching bases. Germline loops: CDR1 LNHDA, CDR2 SQIVND (reference sequence). CDR3 length: 17 amino acids. Trimming left V 6 bases short and J 3 bases short, with 21 bases between. In nucleotides, the CDR3 is TGTGCCAGTAGACCCGAGGGGGGGAGGCTAGTCAATCAGCCCCAGCATTTT. Amino acid sequence: CASRPEGGRLVNQPQHF.

The table lists this clonotype with many counts. The J gene is TRBJ1-4, the V gene TRBV28, with 10 bases matching TRBD1. The V gene's germline CDR1 is MDHEN and CDR2 SYDVKM. The junction had 0 bases not matched to a gene; V was cut back by 4 bases and J by 1 base. This CDR3 has 15 residues. CDR3 DNA sequence: TGTGCCAGCAGTTGGACAGGGGGAACTAATGAAAAACTGTTTTTT. This encodes CASSWTGGTNEKLFF.

This clonotype appeared a few times. The CDR3 here is CASNYFRQGRKTQYF. CDR3 sequence (DNA): TGTGCCAGTAACTACTTTAGACAGGGTAGAAAGACCCAGTACTTC. This rearrangement joins TRBV19 to TRBJ2-5, with TRBD1 matching over 7 bases. Germline-derived CDR1 and CDR2 are LNHDA and SQIVND (reference sequence). V lost 7 bases and J lost 6; bases outside the gene matches: 14. This CDR3 is 15 amino acids long.

This clonotype was observed a handful of times. The chain couples TRBV7-8 to TRBJ1-5; D unresolved. The germline gives CDR1 SGHVS, CDR2 FQNEAQ. The CDR3 is 16 residues long. V was trimmed by 3 bases and J by 0 bases, leaving 12 bases between them. CDR3 region: CASSLRARTSNQPQHF. The CDR3 DNA follows: TGTGCCAGCAGCTTGAGGGCACGGACTAGCAATCAGCCCCAGCATTTT.

The J gene is TRBJ1-2, the V gene TRBV7-9, with D hard to call. The CDR3 is 16 residues long. Germline V CDR1 and CDR2: SEHNR, FQNEAQ (reference sequence). Trimming took off 3 bases at V and 2 bases at J, with 16 bases between the two ends. The CDR3 nucleotides read TGTGCCAGCAGCTTCCCCCTGGGAGCGCTAAACTATGGCTACACCTTC. Encoded protein: CASSFPLGALNYGYTF.

The chain links TRBV5-1 to TRBJ2-3, with 9 bases fitting TRBD2. Looked up from germline, CDR1 is SGHRS and CDR2 is YFSETQ. The CDR3 spans 16 residues. Trimming took 4 bases from V and 2 from J; bases not matched to a gene: 8. CDR3 amino acids: CASSPSGLATTDTQYF. CDR3 bases: TGCGCCAGCAGCCCGTCGGGACTAGCAACCACAGATACGCAGTATTTT. The whole variable domain, remainder taken from reference TRBV5-1 and TRBJ2-3, is KAGVTQTPRYLIKTRGQQVTLSCSPISGHRSVSWYQQTPGQGLQFLFEYFSETQRNKGNFPGRFSGRQFSNSRSEMNVSTLELGDSALYLCASSPSGLATTDTQYFGPGTRLTVL.

As for this clonotype: An end of the junction does not agree with germline; a read error may underlie this. CDR3 protein: CASGERGGSEGNTF. The CDR3 DNA sequence: TGTGCCAGCGGTGAACGGGGCGGCTCCGAAGGCAACACCTTC. The chain carries TRBV6-1 and TRBJ1-2, with D possibly TRBD1 on 5 matching bases. The CDR3 has 14 residues. Germline V CDR1 and CDR2: MNHNS, SASEGT.

J is TRBJ2-7 and V is TRBV11-3, with 8 bases that match TRBD1. Germline assignment: CDR1 SGHNT and CDR2 YENEEA. This CDR3 spans 15 amino acids. The V segment lost 4 bases and the J segment 0 bases; nucleotides outside the gene matches: 5. CDR3 loop: CASSWGTGNSYEQYF. CDR3 sequence (DNA): TGTGCCAGCAGCTGGGGGACAGGTAACTCCTACGAGCAGTACTTC. Full variable domain (missing parts from reference TRBV11-3 and TRBJ2-7): EAGVVQSPRYKIIEKKQPVAFWCNPISGHNTLYWYLQNLGQGPELLIRYENEEAVDDSQLPKDRFSAERLKGVDSTLKIQPAELGDSAVYLCASSWGTGNSYEQYFGPGTRLTVT.

This clonotype was seen a handful of times. The V call is TRBV11-2, the J call TRBJ2-1, with D possibly TRBD1 on 6 matching bases. The CDR3 length is 16 residues. With 1 base removed from V and 1 base from J, the gap between germline ends came to 11 bases. CDR1 is SGHAT and CDR2 is FQNNGV in the germline V gene. DNA of the CDR3: TGTGCCAGCAGCTTAGGACGAGGGGGTTCCTACAATGAGCAGTTCTTC. Encoded protein: CASSLGRGGSYNEQFF.

This clonotype was recorded a few times. This chain connects TRBV5-1 to TRBJ2-1; 8 bases match TRBD1. The V segment lost 2 bases and the J segment 2 bases; nucleotides outside the gene matches: 3. This CDR3 is built from 15 residues. Per germline, CDR1 SGHRS and CDR2 YFSETQ. CDR3 coding DNA: TGCGCCAGCAGCTTCCAGGGGGCCCCCTACAATGAGCAGTTCTTC. It translates to CASSFQGAPYNEQFF.

At least ten counts were recorded for this clonotype. This chain uses TRBV20-1 with TRBJ1-1; D remains ambiguous. The CDR3 runs to 12 residues. Germline assignment: CDR1 DFQATT and CDR2 SNEGSKA (reference sequence). V dropped 6 bases and J dropped 3 bases, with 11 bases sitting between them. The CDR3 is CSAPVVDTEAFF. As DNA, the CDR3 is TGCAGTGCCCCCGTAGTTGACACTGAAGCTTTCTTT.

This clonotype was counted between two and nine times. Written as DNA, the CDR3 is TGTGCCAGCAGCACATACAGGGTAATCGGAAACACCATATATTTT. Protein sequence: CASSTYRVIGNTIYF. The J gene is TRBJ1-3, the V gene TRBV3-1; weak D call: TRBD1 (6 bases). Germline V gene data show CDR1 as LGHDT and CDR2 as YNNKEL (reference sequence). Trimming took 5 bases from V and 4 from J, leaving 15 bases between them. This CDR3 is built from 15 residues.

This clonotype has at least ten counts. The CDR3 spells CASSYGLALVNEQFF. The CDR3 DNA reads as TGTGCCAGCAGTTACGGACTAGCGCTTGTCAATGAGCAGTTCTTC. This chain uses TRBV6-2 or TRBV6-3 with TRBJ2-1; TRBD2 aligns across 9 bases. Germline V gene lookup returns CDR1 MNHEY and CDR2 SVGEGT. The CDR3 covers 15 residues. V lost 2 bases to trimming and J lost 6 bases; unmatched junction nucleotides: 5.

A single count supports this clonotype. The V and J genes are TRBV20-1 and TRBJ2-1; 13 positions match TRBD2. The trim removed 1 base at V and 9 bases at J, leaving 12 bases unmatched. CDR1 and CDR2 from the germline V gene are DFQATT and SNEGSKA (reference sequence). The CDR3 covers 17 residues. The CDR3 region is CSARVGLAGEVVGEQFF. CDR3 bases: TGCAGTGCTAGAGTCGGACTAGCGGGAGAGGTTGTGGGTGAGCAGTTCTTC.

This clonotype was seen repeatedly, ten times or more. The V and J genes are TRBV3-1 and TRBJ1-1; TRBD1 matches 8 bases. V lost 2 bases, J lost 5 bases, and 4 bases stayed unmatched. Germline values: CDR1 LGHDT, CDR2 YNNKEL (reference sequence). CDR3 size: 14 residues. As DNA, the CDR3 is TGTGCCAGCAGCCAAAACAGGGGGGGGACTGAAGCTTTCTTT. This encodes CASSQNRGGTEAFF.

This clonotype was detected a few times. The chain joins TRBV20-1 to TRBJ2-1, with D unclear. Germline V gene sequence: CDR1 DFQATT, CDR2 SNEGSKA (reference sequence). V gave up 1 base and J gave up 5 bases, with 12 bases separating them. This CDR3 is 14 amino acids long. CDR3 residues: CSARGPINHNEQFF. CDR3 in DNA: TGCAGTGCTAGAGGGCCCATCAACCACAATGAGCAGTTCTTC.